One and the same sample provided the 30 T cell receptor beta chains below, sequenced in a study of T cell repertoires in ileal Crohn's disease. Some clones are missing from TCRdb's copy, which holds only in-frame ones; the method was immunoSEQ multiplex PCR. The sample shows around 15,000 clones, under 80% of them seen only once. Sequencing was carried out using ileal tissue. The receptor set was obtained from an adult with Crohn's disease.

The chain has TRBV5-6 and TRBJ2-7, with 11 bases fitting TRBD2. CDR1 SGHDT and CDR2 YYEEEE come from the germline V gene. V gave up 5 bases and J gave up 1 base; unmatched junction bases: 2. The CDR3 covers 14 residues. The CDR3 loop is CASRRLAGSYEQYF. DNA for the CDR3: TGTGCCAGCAGAAGACTAGCGGGGTCCTACGAGCAGTACTTC.

The rearrangement uses TRBV2 and TRBJ2-7, with 7 bases fitting TRBD1. This CDR3 region has 14 residues. Losses at the gene ends were 4 bases for V and 4 bases for J; bases not matched to a gene: 7. Germline V gives CDR1 SNHLY, CDR2 FYNNEI. CDR3 bases: TGTGCCAGCAGTGCACAGGGGAGTGAGTACGAGCAGTACTTC. It codes for CASSAQGSEYEQYF. Complete variable domain (other parts from reference TRBV2 and TRBJ2-7): EPEVTQTPSHQVTQMGQEVILRCVPISNHLYFYWYRQILGQKVEFLVSFYNNEISEKSEIFDDQFSVERPDGSNFTLKIRSTKLEDSAMYFCASSAQGSEYEQYFGPGTRLTVT.

V is TRBV15 and J is TRBJ2-3; TRBD1 might be the D (5 bases). The length of the CDR3 is 17 residues. V was pared by 3 bases and J by 4 bases, with 20 bases between. CDR1 is LNHNV, CDR2 YYDKDF, per germline (reference sequence). In DNA, the CDR3 is TGTGCCACCAGCAGCCCACTCAGGGAAAAAGGCCCAGATACGCAGTATTTT. This sequence encodes CATSSPLREKGPDTQYF.

The gene calls are TRBV2 and TRBJ1-3; no clear D. The CDR3 is 14 residues long. V lost 4 bases, J lost 0 bases, and 7 bases lay in between. Germline CDR1 SNHLY, CDR2 FYNNEI. CDR3 sequence reads: CASSVPSSGNTIYF. Here the CDR3 DNA reads TGTGCCAGCAGTGTACCGAGCTCTGGAAACACCATATATTTT.

V gene TRBV6-4 combines with J gene TRBJ2-2; D possibly corresponds to TRBD2 (6 bases). The germline gives CDR1 MRHNA, CDR2 SNTAGT. The V and J ends lost 3 bases and 5 bases respectively, with 13 bases between them. The CDR3 has 15 residues. The CDR3 coding sequence is TGTGCCAGCAGTGATTTGCCGGGGGAAACCGGGGAGCTGTTTTTT. Amino acids: CASSDLPGETGELFF.

V is TRBV10-1 and J is TRBJ2-5, with TRBD2 identical over 13 bases. V was pared by 5 bases and J by 1 base, with 4 bases of the junction left unmatched. This CDR3 spans 16 amino acids. CDR1 and CDR2 from the germline V gene are WNHNN and SYGVQD (reference sequence). In DNA, the CDR3 is TGCGCCAGCAGTCCGGGGACTAGCGGGACCCAAGAGACCCAGTACTTC. The encoded protein is CASSPGTSGTQETQYF.

This clone was recorded once. The chain joins TRBV6-1 to TRBJ1-6; D is ambiguous. The CDR3 spans 13 residues. Looked up from germline, CDR1 is MNHNS and CDR2 is SASEGT. Trimming took 6 bases from V and 6 from J, leaving 9 bases between them. The CDR3 region has the DNA TGTGCCAGCAGCCCCCGTCGTAATTCACCCCTCCACTTT. Residues: CASSPRRNSPLHF.

The chain couples TRBV2 to TRBJ2-3, with 7 nucleotides matching TRBD2. The CDR3 length is 14 residues. The V gene's germline CDR1 is SNHLY and CDR2 FYNNEI. V trimming: 6 bases; J trimming: 3 bases; junction bases outside the gene matches: 6. In DNA form, the CDR3 reads TGTGCCAGCAGGCAGGGAGGGCTTACAGATACGCAGTATTTT. Protein: CASRQGGLTDTQYF.

V gene TRBV18 combines with J gene TRBJ1-1; TRBD1 might be the D (5 bases). CDR3 length equals 13 residues. The V gene lost 3 bases and the J gene lost 10 bases, with 15 bases spanning the gap. Germline V lookup: CDR1 KGHSH, CDR2 LQKENI. The CDR3 is CASSPAAGRGAFF. The CDR3 DNA reads as TGTGCCAGCTCACCGGCGGCGGGACGAGGAGCTTTCTTT.

This clone appeared a few times. The chain combines TRBV11-3 with TRBJ2-7, with 7 bases identical to TRBD2. The ends lost 5 bases at V and 5 bases at J; junction bases unmatched: 12. CDR3 length equals 15 residues. The germline V gene encodes CDR1 SGHNT and CDR2 YENEEA. The CDR3 loop reads CASSPLVGGWDEQYF. The CDR3 region has the DNA TGTGCCAGCAGCCCTCTTGTGGGGGGGTGGGACGAGCAGTACTTC.

The V gene is TRBV30, the J gene TRBJ2-7; 13 bases align to TRBD2. This CDR3 region has 16 residues. The germline V gene has CDR1 GTSNPN and CDR2 SVGIG (reference sequence). V was pared by 2 bases and J by 4 bases, with 8 bases of the junction left unmatched. The CDR3 sequence: CAWSPPGLAGEYEQYF. The CDR3 DNA reads TGTGCCTGGAGTCCCCCAGGACTAGCGGGAGAGTACGAGCAGTACTTC.

To note about this clone: The sample contains more than one DNA sequence encoding this CDR3. The DNA of the CDR3 is TGTGCCAGCAGTCGGACGGAGGGATATGGCTACACCTTC. Encoded protein: CASSRTEGYGYTF. The rearrangement uses TRBV2 and TRBJ1-2; D gene uncertain. The CDR3 runs to 13 residues. V lost 5 bases to trimming and J lost 5 bases, with 12 bases between them. The germline gives CDR1 SNHLY, CDR2 FYNNEI. The variable domain in full, with the rest retrieved from reference TRBV2 and TRBJ1-2, is EPEVTQTPSHQVTQMGQEVILRCVPISNHLYFYWYRQILGQKVEFLVSFYNNEISEKSEIFDDQFSVERPDGSNFTLKIRSTKLEDSAMYFCASSRTEGYGYTFGSGTRLTVV.

The rearrangement joins TRBV5-1 to TRBJ2-3; 7 positions match TRBD2. This CDR3 spans 20 amino acids. V lost 1 base to trimming and J lost 1 base; unmatched junction nucleotides: 18. CDR1 and CDR2 from the germline V gene are SGHRS and YFSETQ. The CDR3 nucleotides read TGCGCCAGCAGCTTGTCTTGTCTAGCGGTGTGGGTACAGTGCACAGATACGCAGTATTTT. Translated, it gives CASSLSCLAVWVQCTDTQYF.

The V and J genes are TRBV29-1 and TRBJ2-4; 7 bases match TRBD1. The CDR3 length is 15 residues. V dropped 4 bases and J dropped 3; count of bases not matched to a gene: 9. CDR1 is SQVTM, CDR2 ANQGSEA, per germline. CDR3 region: CSVVDREKVKNIQYF. The CDR3, as DNA: TGCAGCGTTGTCGACAGGGAAAAGGTCAAAAACATTCAGTACTTC. The full variable domain, in which reference TRBV29-1 and TRBJ2-4 provide the parts outside the CDR3, is SAVISQKPSRDICQRGTSLTIQCQVDSQVTMMFWYRQQPGQSLTLIATANQGSEATYESGFVIDKFPISRPNLTFSTLTVSNMSPEDSSIYLCSVVDREKVKNIQYFGAGTRLSVL.

The J gene is TRBJ1-6, the V gene TRBV25-1; TRBD1 is a possible D gene (6 bases). The CDR3 is 16 amino acids. Germline assignment: CDR1 MGHDK and CDR2 SYGVNS. The V end was cut by 1 base, the J end by 7 bases, with 14 bases between. CDR3: CASSEFVGGRNSPLHF. The CDR3 DNA sequence: TGTGCCAGCAGTGAATTTGTTGGGGGCCGCAATTCACCCCTCCACTTT.

V usage is TRBV5-1 and J usage is TRBJ1-2; TRBD1 aligns across 10 bases. Per germline, CDR1 SGHRS and CDR2 YFSETQ. This CDR3 comprises 14 residues. The V and J ends lost 3 bases and 7 bases, in that order; junction bases with no gene match: 6. The CDR3 bases are TGCGCCAGCAGCTACGACAGGGGGCGGAGTGGCTACACCTTC. Its protein is CASSYDRGRSGYTF.

The chain uses TRBV10-3 and TRBJ1-4; 7 bases line up with TRBD1. The CDR3 contains 13 residues. The germline V gene encodes CDR1 ENHRY and CDR2 SYGVKD. V lost 9 bases to trimming and J lost 7 bases; unmatched junction nucleotides: 8. Here the CDR3 DNA reads TGTGCCATAAGGGACAGCCGGGGTGAAAAACTGTTTTTT. This encodes CAIRDSRGEKLFF.

V is TRBV5-1 and J is TRBJ1-5, with D uncertain. V lost 2 bases to trimming and J lost 3 bases, with 9 bases between them. This CDR3 is built from 14 residues. Germline CDR1 is SGHRS and CDR2 is YFSETQ. The CDR3 here is CASSFYPDNQPQHF. The CDR3 coding sequence is TGCGCCAGCAGCTTTTACCCAGACAATCAGCCCCAGCATTTT. Filled out from reference TRBV5-1 and TRBJ1-5, the complete variable domain reads KAGVTQTPRYLIKTRGQQVTLSCSPISGHRSVSWYQQTPGQGLQFLFEYFSETQRNKGNFPGRFSGRQFSNSRSEMNVSTLELGDSALYLCASSFYPDNQPQHFGDGTRLSIL.

This clone was detected only once. The chain has TRBV15 and TRBJ2-1, with D possibly TRBD2 on 5 matching bases. Germline CDR1 is LNHNV and CDR2 is YYDKDF (reference sequence). CDR3 length: 16 amino acids. Trimming took 0 bases from V and 1 from J, leaving 10 bases between them. CDR3 bases: TGTGCCACCAGCAGAGAGGAGGCGGATTCCTACAATGAGCAGTTCTTC. Translating it yields CATSREEADSYNEQFF.

The rearrangement joins TRBV9 to TRBJ2-5; no clear D. Germline-derived CDR1 and CDR2 are SGDLS and YYNGEE. V was pared by 0 bases and J by 1 base, with 13 bases between. The CDR3 has 16 amino acids. CDR3 in amino acids: CASSVAPLGAQETQYF. The CDR3 region has the DNA TGTGCCAGCAGCGTAGCTCCGCTAGGAGCCCAAGAGACCCAGTACTTC.

Notes on this clone: One end of the junction fails to match germline, which may point to a read error. The chain carries TRBV7-7 and TRBJ2-1, with a possible D match to TRBD2 (6 bases). Germline values: CDR1 SSHAT, CDR2 FNYEAQ (reference sequence). CDR3 length: 13 amino acids. CDR3 sequence: CASSRDSHNEQFF. The CDR3 coding sequence is TGTGCTAGCAGCCGGGACTCGCACAATGAGCAGTTCTTC. Looking up the rest from reference TRBV7-7 and TRBJ2-1 gives the full variable domain: GAGVSQSPRYKVTKRGQDVTLRCDPISSHATLYWYQQALGQGPEFLTYFNYEAQPDKSGLPSDRFSAERPEGSISTLTIQRTEQRDSAMYRCASSRDSHNEQFFGPGTRLTVL.

The chain is built from TRBV5-1 and TRBJ1-5; TRBD1 might be the D (6 bases). The CDR3 totals 15 residues. Germline CDR1 and CDR2: SGHRS and YFSETQ. The V end was cut by 0 bases, the J end by 5 bases, with 12 bases between. Here the CDR3 reads CASSLGMTGDQPQHF. The CDR3, as DNA: TGCGCCAGCAGCTTGGGGATGACAGGTGATCAGCCCCAGCATTTT.

V is TRBV10-3 and J is TRBJ1-4; D is unresolved. CDR3 length equals 12 residues. Germline lookup yields CDR1 ENHRY and CDR2 SYGVKD. Trimming pared 6 bases from V and 4 bases from J, leaving 6 bases between. This CDR3 reads CAISQYNEKLFF. The CDR3 nucleotides read TGTGCCATCAGCCAGTATAATGAAAAACTGTTTTTT.

The chain joins TRBV6-1 to TRBJ2-3, with TRBD2 matching over 7 bases. Germline V gives CDR1 MNHNS, CDR2 SASEGT. Trimming cost V 1 base and J 0 bases; bases outside gene matches: 7. The CDR3 covers 17 residues. CDR3 region: CASSEGRSGASTDTQYF. The CDR3 DNA reads as TGTGCCAGCAGTGAAGGTAGGAGCGGGGCTAGCACAGATACGCAGTATTTT.

The V call is TRBV11-3, the J call TRBJ1-2; D might be TRBD1 (5 bases). The germline gives CDR1 SGHNT, CDR2 YENEEA. The CDR3 consists of 14 residues. Trimming shortened V by 5 bases and J by 1 base, and 11 bases separated the two germline ends. CDR3 protein: CASSRGGVNYGYTF. CDR3 coding DNA: TGTGCCAGCAGCCGCGGAGGGGTTAACTATGGCTACACCTTC. Based on the CDR3 plus reference TRBV11-3 and TRBJ1-2, the full variable domain is EAGVVQSPRYKIIEKKQPVAFWCNPISGHNTLYWYLQNLGQGPELLIRYENEEAVDDSQLPKDRFSAERLKGVDSTLKIQPAELGDSAVYLCASSRGGVNYGYTFGSGTRLTVV.

The genes are TRBV4-1 and TRBJ2-7; 7 bases align to TRBD2. Germline CDR1 reads MGHRA; CDR2 reads YSYEKL. V trimming: 1 base; J trimming: 3 bases; junction bases outside the gene matches: 6. The CDR3 spans 15 residues. CDR3 in amino acids: CASSQGLAVIYEQYF. The DNA of the CDR3 is TGCGCCAGCAGCCAAGGGCTAGCGGTGATCTACGAGCAGTACTTC.

The chain uses TRBV10-3 and TRBJ2-6; D possibly corresponds to TRBD1 (5 bases). V was clipped by 0 bases and J by 2 bases, with 5 bases between them. This CDR3 contains 15 residues. From germline, CDR1 is ENHRY and CDR2 SYGVKD. The CDR3: CAISESGAGANVLTF. CDR3 in DNA: TGTGCCATCAGTGAGTCAGGGGCTGGGGCCAACGTCCTGACTTTC.

This clone showed up just a few times. The rearrangement uses TRBV9 and TRBJ2-7; tentative D call: TRBD2 (5 bases). The CDR3 has 13 amino acids. Germline lookup yields CDR1 SGDLS and CDR2 YYNGEE. V lost 3 bases and J lost 3, with 10 bases in between. CDR3 bases: TGTGCCAGCAGCGGCTCCGAGGGCTACGAGCAGTACTTC. It yields the protein CASSGSEGYEQYF.

The V call is TRBV30, the J call TRBJ1-6; maybe TRBD1 (6 bases). Trimming took off 3 bases at V and 7 bases at J, with 10 bases between the two ends. CDR3 length: 13 residues. Germline lookup yields CDR1 GTSNPN and CDR2 SVGIG (reference sequence). This chain's CDR3 is CAWSRDKNSPLHF. The CDR3, as DNA: TGTGCCTGGAGCCGGGACAAAAATTCACCCCTCCACTTT.

The chain joins TRBV10-3 to TRBJ2-1, with 11 nucleotides matching TRBD2. The CDR3 loop spans 16 amino acids. Germline CDR1 is ENHRY and CDR2 is SYGVKD. Trimming removed 0 bases from V and 6 bases from J; junction bases left unmatched: 4. The CDR3 DNA follows: TGTGCCATCAGTGAGTCGGCCACTAGCGGGAGCAATGAGCAGTTCTTC. It encodes CAISESATSGSNEQFF.